The 2 T cell receptor beta chains listed next were all sequenced from one sample in a study of control samples from healthy donors and cancer patients. Clones were sequenced by immunoSEQ multiplex PCR, and TCRdb holds only the in-frame ones, with some missing. Found here are under 150,000 clones, more than 85% of them singletons; the top ten hold 1.5% to 2%. Material for sequencing was PBMCs. Receptors were obtained from a man in his forties or fifties with head and neck cancer.

This sequence joins TRBV7-7 and TRBJ2-7; 10 positions match TRBD2. Germline CDR1 SSHAT, CDR2 FNYEAQ (reference sequence). The CDR3 covers 15 residues. V shed 1 base and J 0 bases; nucleotides not matched to a gene: 0. CDR3 in DNA: TGTGCCAGCAGCTTAGGGACTAGCGGCTCCTACGAGCAGTACTTC. Protein sequence: CASSLGTSGSYEQYF.

The chain has TRBV19 and TRBJ2-3; 11 bases map to TRBD2. V dropped 5 bases and J dropped 9; count of bases not matched to a gene: 10. This CDR3 comprises 15 residues. Looked up from germline, CDR1 is LNHDA and CDR2 is SQIVND (reference sequence). In nucleotides, the CDR3 is TGTGCCAGTAGTCCCGAATTGACTAGCGGGGACACGCAGTATTTT. The encoded protein is CASSPELTSGDTQYF.